These 30 T cell receptor beta chains were all obtained from the same sample, sequenced in a study of cytomegalovirus exposure and HLA in healthy donors. Amplification used 60 Vbeta primers and 13 Jbeta primers. The method was immunoSEQ multiplex PCR; TCRdb's version includes in-frame clones alone and lacks a portion of them. This sample yields around 100,000 clones, of which under 80% are seen a single time; around 4% belongs to the top ten. The sequenced sample consisted of PBMCs. Every receptor here comes from a middle-aged woman in good health and CMV-seropositive.

This clone was found a few times. The genes are TRBV7-6 and TRBJ2-1, with 8 positions matching TRBD1. Germline V CDR1 and CDR2: SGHVS, FNYEAQ. This CDR3 comprises 16 residues. The trim removed 3 bases at V and 3 bases at J, leaving 7 bases unmatched. CDR3 loop: CASSFTTGDFYNEQFF. The CDR3 region has the DNA TGTGCCAGCAGCTTCACGACAGGGGACTTCTACAATGAGCAGTTCTTC.

This sequence joins TRBV15 and TRBJ2-1; D is possibly TRBD1 (7 bases). Trimming cost V 3 bases and J 12 bases, with 21 bases left between them. The CDR3 is 15 amino acids. Germline lookup yields CDR1 LNHNV and CDR2 YYDKDF (reference sequence). CDR3 protein: CATSSPGGLNWRQFF. The CDR3 DNA reads as TGTGCCACCAGCAGCCCAGGGGGGCTTAATTGGAGGCAGTTCTTC. Full variable domain (outside the CDR3, taken from reference TRBV15 and TRBJ2-1): DAMVIQNPRYQVTQFGKPVTLSCSQTLNHNVMYWYQQKSSQAPKLLFHYYDKDFNNEADTPDNFQSRRPNTSFCFLDIRSPGLGDTAMYLCATSSPGGLNWRQFFGPGTRLTVL.

This clone was picked up one time. This chain uses TRBV15 with TRBJ1-5; 10 nucleotides match TRBD1. Germline loops: CDR1 LNHNV, CDR2 YYDKDF (reference sequence). The CDR3 consists of 14 residues. V lost 5 bases and J lost 6; bases outside the gene matches: 4. CDR3 protein: CATSPDRGLQPQHF. The CDR3 DNA follows: TGTGCCACCAGCCCCGACAGGGGGCTTCAGCCCCAGCATTTT.

The J gene is TRBJ2-3, the V gene TRBV19; 9 nucleotides line up with TRBD2. The CDR3 consists of 13 residues. The ends lost 5 bases at V and 8 bases at J; junction bases unmatched: 5. The germline gives CDR1 LNHDA, CDR2 SQIVND (reference sequence). CDR3 DNA: TGTGCCAGTAGTTCCTCAGCGGGAGGTACGCAGTATTTT. This codes for CASSSSAGGTQYF.

This chain connects TRBV29-1 to TRBJ2-5; 8 bases map to TRBD1. The V gene end was trimmed by 4 bases and the J gene end by 5 bases; junction bases not matched to a gene: 0. Germline V CDR1 and CDR2: SQVTM, ANQGSEA. The CDR3 contains 11 residues. CDR3 protein: CSVAGGETQYF. CDR3 in DNA: TGCAGCGTTGCAGGGGGCGAGACCCAGTACTTC.

This clone was seen a handful of times. The gene calls are TRBV5-4 and TRBJ1-1, with D hard to call. The V end lost 0 bases, the J end lost 0 bases, and 15 bases lay between the germline ends. There are 17 residues in the CDR3. CDR1 SGHNT and CDR2 YYREEE come from the germline V gene (reference sequence). The CDR3 DNA reads TGTGCCAGCAGCTTGGAGCGGCCAGCCCTCATGAACACTGAAGCTTTCTTT. This codes for CASSLERPALMNTEAFF.

This rearrangement joins TRBV19 to TRBJ2-2, with 11 bases identical to TRBD2. The trim removed 9 bases at V and 3 bases at J, leaving 12 bases unmatched. The CDR3 runs 17 residues. CDR1 is LNHDA and CDR2 is SQIVND in the germline V gene (reference sequence). DNA for the CDR3: TGTGCCAGCACCCGACTAGCGGGGAATACATACACCGGGGAGCTGTTTTTT. Protein product: CASTRLAGNTYTGELFF. Full variable domain (remainder filled in from reference TRBV19 and TRBJ2-2): DGGITQSPKYLFRKEGQNVTLSCEQNLNHDAMYWYRQDPGQGLRLIYYSQIVNDFQKGDIAEGYSVSREKKESFPLTVTSAQKNPTAFYLCASTRLAGNTYTGELFFGEGSRLTVL.

V is TRBV14 and J is TRBJ1-1; perhaps TRBD1 as D (5 bases). The V end lost 0 bases, the J end lost 5 bases, and 7 bases lay between the germline ends. Germline CDR1 SGHDN, CDR2 FVKESK. This CDR3 comprises 13 residues. The CDR3 nucleotides read TGTGCCAGCAGCCAAGACAGGGAAACTGAAGCTTTCTTT. It is translated as CASSQDRETEAFF.

The V gene is TRBV28, the J gene TRBJ1-2, with D tentatively TRBD1 (6 bases). Looked up from germline, CDR1 is MDHEN and CDR2 is SYDVKM. The CDR3 covers 14 residues. V lost 10 bases to trimming and J lost 4 bases, with 19 bases between them. The CDR3 DNA follows: TGTGCCACCTACCCCTCGGGACACCTCTATGGCTACACCTTC. Translated, it gives CATYPSGHLYGYTF.

The chain couples TRBV6-5 to TRBJ2-5; unclear D gene. The germline gives CDR1 MNHEY, CDR2 SVGAGI. CDR3 length: 14 residues. The V end lost 6 bases, the J end lost 0 bases, and 11 bases lay between the germline ends. CDR3 sequence (DNA): TGTGCCAGCAGGCGCACGGTGTACCAAGAGACCCAGTACTTC. Its protein is CASRRTVYQETQYF.

The chain combines TRBV5-1 with TRBJ2-1, with 8 bases identical to TRBD2. J lost 8 bases, V lost 1 base, and 11 bases had no gene match. CDR3 length: 16 amino acids. Looked up from germline, CDR1 is SGHRS and CDR2 is YFSETQ. The CDR3 DNA follows: TGCGCCAGCAGCTTGTACAGCGGGAGTCAATTTGATGAGCAGTTCTTC. It yields the protein CASSLYSGSQFDEQFF.

This clone was detected only once. The rearrangement joins TRBV6-7 to TRBJ2-1; 14 positions match TRBD2. TRBV6-7 is recorded as an ORF, its role being uncertain. This CDR3 is built from 15 residues. V shed 10 bases and J 5 bases; nucleotides not matched to a gene: 7. Written as DNA, the CDR3 is TGTGCCATAAGACTAGCGGGGGGGCGGAACAATGAGCAGTTCTTC. Translating gives CAIRLAGGRNNEQFF.

The chain employs TRBV19 and TRBJ1-1, with TRBD1 as a possible D gene (6 bases). V gave up 7 bases and J gave up 1 base, with 19 bases separating them. This CDR3 is 16 amino acids long. Per the germline V gene, CDR1 is LNHDA and CDR2 is SQIVND (reference sequence). For the CDR3, the DNA is TGTGCCAGTACCCAAACTCAGGGCAGGGGGAACACTGAAGCTTTCTTT. Translation gives CASTQTQGRGNTEAFF. Variable domain in full (rest from reference TRBV19 and TRBJ1-1): DGGITQSPKYLFRKEGQNVTLSCEQNLNHDAMYWYRQDPGQGLRLIYYSQIVNDFQKGDIAEGYSVSREKKESFPLTVTSAQKNPTAFYLCASTQTQGRGNTEAFFGQGTRLTVV.

This chain joins TRBV7-6 and TRBJ1-4; the D gene is possibly TRBD1 (5 bases). CDR3 length: 16 amino acids. Between the trimmed V and J ends, which lost 0 bases and 6 bases, there was a span of 14 bases. The germline V gene encodes CDR1 SGHVS and CDR2 FNYEAQ. Written as DNA, the CDR3 is TGTGCCAGCAGCTTAGCACCCGGTGGCAGGGATGAAAAACTGTTTTTT. Translating it yields CASSLAPGGRDEKLFF.

DNA of the CDR3: TGTGCCATCAGTGAGGACAGGGGAAAGAGCGAGCAGTACTTC. Its protein is CAISEDRGKSEQYF. The genes are TRBV10-3 and TRBJ2-7, with TRBD1 identical over 8 bases. The germline V gene has CDR1 ENHRY and CDR2 SYGVKD. This CDR3 is 14 amino acids long. J was trimmed by 6 bases and V by 2 bases; bases with no gene match: 6.

This clone appeared a few times. V gene TRBV7-2 combines with J gene TRBJ2-1; 12 bases fit TRBD2. The CDR3 contains 16 residues. Per germline, CDR1 SGHTA and CDR2 FQGNSA. V shed 5 bases, J shed 5 bases, and the junction held 7 bases outside the gene matches. As DNA, the CDR3 is TGTGCCAGCAGCAGCGGGGGACTAGCGGGTCACAATGAGCAGTTCTTC. Protein sequence: CASSSGGLAGHNEQFF.

The chain carries TRBV5-1 and TRBJ2-1, with D perhaps matching TRBD1 (5 bases). Germline V gives CDR1 SGHRS, CDR2 YFSETQ. Trimming stripped 7 bases from V and 6 bases from J, with 17 bases between. The length of the CDR3 is 14 residues. The CDR3 sequence: CASGKGAVGNEQFF. The CDR3 DNA is TGCGCCAGCGGAAAAGGGGCTGTCGGCAATGAGCAGTTCTTC.

The chain uses TRBV7-2 and TRBJ2-1, with TRBD2 identical over 8 bases. The V gene end was trimmed by 2 bases and the J gene end by 7 bases; junction bases not matched to a gene: 4. Per germline, CDR1 SGHTA and CDR2 FQGNSA. The CDR3 extends over 14 amino acids. The CDR3 region has the DNA TGTGCCAGCAGCTTACTCGGGAGGGGGAATGAGCAGTTCTTC. Its protein product is CASSLLGRGNEQFF.

V usage is TRBV27 and J usage is TRBJ2-3; 7 bases match TRBD2. V dropped 6 bases and J dropped 2; count of bases not matched to a gene: 11. In germline, CDR1 is MNHEY, CDR2 SMNVEV (reference sequence). This CDR3 has 16 amino acids. The CDR3 reads CASSPTTSVSTDTQYF. CDR3 bases: TGTGCCAGCAGCCCGACCACTAGCGTTTCCACAGATACGCAGTATTTT.

This clone was detected only a few times. The chain employs TRBV9 and TRBJ2-4; 10 positions match TRBD2. The V and J ends lost 4 bases and 4 bases, in that order; junction bases with no gene match: 8. This CDR3 has 16 residues. Germline assignment: CDR1 SGDLS and CDR2 YYNGEE. Here the CDR3 DNA reads TGTGCCAGCAGCCCTCTAGCGGGAGTCGGAAAAAACATTCAGTACTTC. It encodes CASSPLAGVGKNIQYF.

The chain uses TRBV19 and TRBJ1-1, with TRBD1 matching 7 bases. CDR3 length equals 14 residues. V shed 3 bases, J shed 5 bases, and the junction held 6 bases outside the gene matches. Germline lookup yields CDR1 LNHDA and CDR2 SQIVND (reference sequence). Here the CDR3 reads CASSIGKGATEAFF. In DNA form, the CDR3 reads TGTGCCAGTAGTATTGGAAAGGGGGCTACTGAAGCTTTCTTT.

The chain joins TRBV6-1 to TRBJ2-5; weak D call: TRBD1 (6 bases). CDR1 and CDR2 from the germline V gene are MNHNS and SASEGT. The CDR3 contains 14 residues. Trimming removed 1 base from V and 5 bases from J, with 11 bases in between. As DNA, the CDR3 is TGTGCCAGCAGTGAAGACAGGGTCGTGGAGACCCAGTACTTC. This translates into CASSEDRVVETQYF.

This clone was seen only a few times. The rearrangement joins TRBV6-1 to TRBJ1-3; possible D gene TRBD1, 5 bases. Germline assignment: CDR1 MNHNS and CDR2 SASEGT. The CDR3 contains 16 residues. Trimming pared 3 bases from V and 1 base from J, leaving 13 bases between. The CDR3: CASSEKGCWSGNTIYF. The CDR3 bases are TGTGCCAGCAGTGAGAAGGGGTGTTGGTCTGGAAACACCATATATTTT.

The CDR3 here is CASSLSLGAAATDTQYF. Here the CDR3 DNA reads TGTGCCAGCAGTTTATCGCTGGGGGCCGCGGCGACAGATACGCAGTATTTT. The chain combines TRBV27 with TRBJ2-3, with D possibly being TRBD1 (6 bases). In germline, CDR1 is MNHEY, CDR2 SMNVEV (reference sequence). The length of the CDR3 is 17 residues. V was clipped by 0 bases and J by 3 bases, with 16 bases between them.

The gene calls are TRBV9 and TRBJ2-1; TRBD2 agrees at 12 bases. Germline CDR1 reads SGDLS; CDR2 reads YYNGEE. The CDR3 runs 15 residues. Trimming removed 1 base from V and 4 bases from J; junction bases left unmatched: 0. The CDR3 DNA reads as TGTGCCAGCAGCGTACTAGCGGGAGGGTACAATGAGCAGTTCTTC. The encoded protein is CASSVLAGGYNEQFF.

The genes are TRBV5-6 and TRBJ2-2; TRBD1 matches 7 bases. The germline gives CDR1 SGHDT, CDR2 YYEEEE. The V gene end was trimmed by 6 bases and the J gene end by 3 bases; junction bases not matched to a gene: 11. The CDR3 is made up of 16 amino acids. The DNA of the CDR3 is TGTGCCAGCACACCCTACACAGGGGCATACACCGGGGAGCTGTTTTTT. Translated: CASTPYTGAYTGELFF.

Here the CDR3 DNA reads TGCGCCAGCAGAACAGGGGGTAACAATCAGCCCCAGCATTTT. Protein: CASRTGGNNQPQHF. This rearrangement joins TRBV5-1 to TRBJ1-5; 8 bases map to TRBD1. The CDR3 is 14 amino acids. The ends lost 5 bases at V and 3 bases at J; junction bases unmatched: 4. The V gene's germline CDR1 is SGHRS and CDR2 YFSETQ.

The CDR3 sequence: CASSHHIAGEIYEQYF. For the CDR3, the DNA is TGCGCCAGCAGCCACCACATAGCGGGAGAAATCTACGAGCAGTACTTC. The chain couples TRBV4-1 to TRBJ2-7; 9 positions match TRBD2. The ends lost 3 bases at V and 3 bases at J; junction bases unmatched: 9. The CDR3 totals 16 residues. From germline, CDR1 is MGHRA and CDR2 YSYEKL.

This clone was seen only a few times. This chain links TRBV30 with TRBJ1-2; 11 bases are shared with TRBD1. The J segment lost 2 bases and the V segment lost 1 base, leaving 3 bases of the junction unmatched. The CDR3 extends over 15 amino acids. Per the germline V gene, CDR1 is GTSNPN and CDR2 is SVGIG (reference sequence). The CDR3 nucleotides are TGTGCCTGGAGTGGCAGGGACAGGGGGAACTATGGCTACACCTTC. Translation gives CAWSGRDRGNYGYTF.

On this clone itself: Compared with germline, one end of the junction differs, possibly owing to a read error. The chain links TRBV7-9 to TRBJ2-1, with 11 bases identical to TRBD2. Germline V lookup: CDR1 SEHNR, CDR2 FQNEAQ (reference sequence). There are 14 residues in the CDR3. CDR3 residues: CSSSPGTSGGEQFF. CDR3 nucleotides: TGTTCCAGCAGTCCTGGGACTAGCGGAGGCGAGCAGTTCTTC.